These 21 T cell receptor beta chains originate from one sample sequenced in a study of shared clonotypes between healthy human individuals (dated by TCRdb to between 2020 and 2021). The library came from the immunoSEQ multiplex PCR assay. This immuneACCESS table, as held by TCRdb, lists in-frame sequences with V and J called but not all clones. Of the missing ones, under half trace to an unresolved V gene in checked studies; the others have no known cause. The sample table shows approximately 1.5 million clones, and 95% to 99% are seen once. Approximately 0.45% of the sample belongs to the ten largest clones. Sequenced input: naive CD4+ T cells sorted from blood. Explained via the paper, the cell subset or site label denotes: CD45RA+ positively selected. These receptors originate from a young man in good health.

The rearrangement links TRBV28 to TRBJ1-2, with a possible D match to TRBD1 (5 bases). The V gene's germline CDR1 is MDHEN and CDR2 SYDVKM. V gave up 8 bases and J gave up 2 bases, with 12 bases separating them. The CDR3 is made up of 13 amino acids. CDR3 protein: CASQTAPNYGYTF. The CDR3 DNA is TGTGCCAGCCAGACAGCGCCAAACTATGGCTACACCTTC.

The rearrangement links TRBV5-1 to TRBJ1-4; D may be TRBD1 (6 bases). This CDR3 spans 16 amino acids. Germline V CDR1 and CDR2: SGHRS, YFSETQ. The germline V and J ends were trimmed by 4 bases and 0 bases, with 13 bases remaining between them. This CDR3 is CASSLGQKATNEKLFF. DNA of the CDR3: TGCGCCAGCAGCCTTGGACAGAAGGCAACTAATGAAAAACTGTTTTTT.

The rearrangement joins TRBV2 to TRBJ2-5, with 13 bases lining up with TRBD2. The CDR3 spans 18 residues. Germline V gives CDR1 SNHLY, CDR2 FYNNEI. With 2 bases clipped from V and 7 bases from J, the junction kept 13 bases outside the gene matches. This CDR3 reads CASSERRGTSGIIGTQYF. The CDR3 DNA is TGTGCCAGCAGTGAAAGGCGTGGGACTAGCGGGATTATTGGGACCCAGTACTTC.

This clone was counted once. The chain has TRBV18 and TRBJ2-7; no clear D. The CDR3 extends over 14 amino acids. Trimming pared 6 bases from V and 0 bases from J, leaving 12 bases between. Germline V gene sequence: CDR1 KGHSH, CDR2 LQKENI. CDR3 DNA: TGTGCCAGCTCGCCTGAGAGTAGCTCCTACGAGCAGTACTTC. Residues: CASSPESSSYEQYF.

The chain couples TRBV28 to TRBJ2-7; no definite D call. Germline V gives CDR1 MDHEN, CDR2 SYDVKM. CDR3 size: 14 residues. Deletions cut 6 bases from V and 1 base from J, with 13 bases between. CDR3 bases: TGTGCCAGCAGCCTCCCGGCCTTGTCCTACGAGCAGTACTTC. Protein product: CASSLPALSYEQYF.

The chain carries TRBV15 and TRBJ1-2, with D unresolved. Trimming removed 0 bases from V and 2 bases from J, with 13 bases in between. This CDR3 has 16 residues. The germline V gene encodes CDR1 LNHNV and CDR2 YYDKDF (reference sequence). The CDR3 sequence is CATSRDLMAGNYGYTF. The CDR3 bases are TGTGCCACCAGCAGAGATTTAATGGCTGGGAACTATGGCTACACCTTC.

The V call is TRBV6-1, the J call TRBJ1-5; D gene unclear. CDR3 length: 13 amino acids. Trimming took off 4 bases at V and 7 bases at J, with 11 bases between the two ends. Germline V gene lookup returns CDR1 MNHNS and CDR2 SASEGT. CDR3 nucleotides: TGTGCCAGCAGTGGAACCCCATCACAGCCCCAGCATTTT. Its protein product is CASSGTPSQPQHF.

On this clone: At one boundary the junction diverges from the germline segment, which might be a read error. The genes are TRBV28 and TRBJ1-4, with D unclear. Germline lookup yields CDR1 MDHEN and CDR2 SYDVKM. CDR3 length equals 9 residues. The CDR3 DNA follows: TGCGGGAGAGGTGAAAAACTGTTTTTT. Protein: CGRGEKLFF.

J is TRBJ1-5 and V is TRBV11-2; D not resolved. The CDR3 contains 13 residues. V dropped 5 bases and J dropped 5 bases, with 10 bases sitting between them. The germline V gene encodes CDR1 SGHAT and CDR2 FQNNGV. The CDR3 nucleotides read TGTGCCAGCAGCCTAGGTATGGATCAGCCCCAGCATTTT. Protein product: CASSLGMDQPQHF.

The genes are TRBV19 and TRBJ2-1; TRBD1 might be the D (5 bases). The ends were cut back, 1 base at V and 0 bases at J, with 10 bases in the middle. CDR3 size: 16 residues. From germline, CDR1 is LNHDA and CDR2 SQIVND (reference sequence). The CDR3 here is CASSIGGLRSYNEQFF. CDR3 sequence (DNA): TGTGCCAGTAGTATAGGGGGCTTGCGCTCCTACAATGAGCAGTTCTTC.

This clone showed up just once. The chain joins TRBV10-3 to TRBJ2-1, with D possibly TRBD1 on 5 matching bases. This CDR3 has 15 amino acids. The ends were cut back, 4 bases at V and 2 bases at J, with 12 bases in the middle. Germline CDR1 ENHRY, CDR2 SYGVKD. The CDR3 DNA follows: TGTGCCATCAGTGTGACAGAGGCCGCCTACAATGAGCAGTTCTTC. Translating it yields CAISVTEAAYNEQFF.

This clone appeared a single time. The chain carries TRBV6-5 and TRBJ1-3; D is uncertain. The germline CDR1 and CDR2 sequences are MNHEY and SVGAGI. The CDR3 totals 16 residues. V lost 0 bases and J lost 0, with 9 bases in between. CDR3 region: CASSYSIQNSGNTIYF. CDR3 nucleotide sequence: TGTGCCAGCAGTTACTCTATCCAGAACTCTGGAAACACCATATATTTT.

The chain uses TRBV5-1 and TRBJ2-3, with D possibly being TRBD1 (6 bases). The germline V and J ends were trimmed by 1 base and 4 bases, with 10 bases remaining between them. The CDR3 totals 14 residues. Germline V gives CDR1 SGHRS, CDR2 YFSETQ. CDR3 residues: CASSLQEGADTQYF. The DNA for the CDR3 is TGCGCCAGCAGCTTGCAAGAGGGGGCAGATACGCAGTATTTT.

This clone was counted a single time. The J gene is TRBJ1-2, the V gene TRBV30, with D maybe TRBD1 (6 bases). Trimming left V 2 bases short and J 8 bases short, with 12 bases between. Germline lookup yields CDR1 GTSNPN and CDR2 SVGIG (reference sequence). The CDR3 totals 12 residues. The CDR3 is CAWSPGQGGYTF. As DNA, the CDR3 is TGTGCCTGGAGTCCAGGCCAGGGGGGCTACACCTTC.

This clone is a singleton in its sample. The rearrangement joins TRBV5-6 to TRBJ2-7; maybe TRBD1 (6 bases). There are 14 residues in the CDR3. Germline V gives CDR1 SGHDT, CDR2 YYEEEE. The ends were cut back, 2 bases at V and 3 bases at J, with 12 bases in the middle. The CDR3 bases are TGTGCCAGCAGCTTATTTCAGGGGAGCTACGAGCAGTACTTC. Amino acid sequence: CASSLFQGSYEQYF. Full variable domain (outside the CDR3, taken from reference TRBV5-6 and TRBJ2-7): DAGVTQSPTHLIKTRGQQVTLRCSPKSGHDTVSWYQQALGQGPQFIFQYYEEEERQRGNFPDRFSGHQFPNYSSELNVNALLLGDSALYLCASSLFQGSYEQYFGPGTRLTVT.

The V gene is TRBV6-1, the J gene TRBJ2-7; 7 nucleotides agree with TRBD1. The CDR3 length is 14 residues. V dropped 7 bases and J dropped 5; count of bases not matched to a gene: 11. Germline V lookup: CDR1 MNHNS, CDR2 SASEGT. The CDR3 loop reads CASKQDRVVNEQYF. Here the CDR3 DNA reads TGTGCCAGCAAGCAAGACAGGGTAGTCAACGAGCAGTACTTC.

The V and J genes are TRBV6-1 and TRBJ1-1; no clear D gene. Germline V gives CDR1 MNHNS, CDR2 SASEGT. There are 15 residues in the CDR3. Trimming cost V 4 bases and J 2 bases, with 14 bases left between them. The CDR3 region is CASSGRVSRNTEAFF. The CDR3 region has the DNA TGTGCCAGCAGTGGCCGCGTCAGCAGAAACACTGAAGCTTTCTTT.

The genes are TRBV6-6 and TRBJ1-5; 9 bases match TRBD1. Trimming took 2 bases from V and 7 from J; bases not matched to a gene: 3. The CDR3 runs to 14 residues. The germline CDR1 and CDR2 sequences are MNHNY and SVGAGI (reference sequence). The DNA of the CDR3 is TGTGCCAGCAGTTACGGACAGGGGCTGCAGCCCCAGCATTTT. Its translation: CASSYGQGLQPQHF.

The chain carries TRBV29-1 and TRBJ2-7; D is possibly TRBD1 (5 bases). CDR3 length equals 11 residues. The ends were cut back, 3 bases at V and 3 bases at J, with 6 bases in the middle. Germline V lookup: CDR1 SQVTM, CDR2 ANQGSEA. In DNA form, the CDR3 reads TGCAGCGTTGAGCAGGGCTACGAGCAGTACTTC. Translation gives CSVEQGYEQYF.

J is TRBJ1-2 and V is TRBV30; tentative D call: TRBD1 (5 bases). The germline gives CDR1 GTSNPN, CDR2 SVGIG (reference sequence). Trimming took 3 bases from V and 0 from J, leaving 20 bases between them. The CDR3 is made up of 17 amino acids. The CDR3 spells CAWRGPDIRNPNYGYTF. Written as DNA, the CDR3 is TGTGCCTGGAGGGGCCCGGACATCCGGAACCCTAACTATGGCTACACCTTC.

V is TRBV5-4 and J is TRBJ2-2; no firm D call. Germline CDR1 is SGHNT and CDR2 is YYREEE (reference sequence). The V end was cut by 0 bases, the J end by 7 bases, with 7 bases between. CDR3 length equals 13 residues. In DNA form, the CDR3 reads TGTGCCAGCAGCTTGGACCTAGACGGGGAGCTGTTTTTT. This translates into CASSLDLDGELFF. Drawing the rest from reference TRBV5-4 and TRBJ2-2, the complete variable domain is ETGVTQSPTHLIKTRGQQVTLRCSSQSGHNTVSWYQQALGQGPQFIFQYYREEENGRGNFPPRFSGLQFPNYSSELNVNALELDDSALYLCASSLDLDGELFFGEGSRLTVL.